This passage covers 7 T cell receptor beta chains from one sample sequenced in a study of cytomegalovirus exposure and HLA in healthy donors. With 60 Vbeta and 13 Jbeta primers, the PCR was carried out. TCRdb's copy holds only in-frame clones and misses some; the assay was immunoSEQ multiplex PCR. The table includes more than 85,000 clones, approximately 63% detected once. Sequences were obtained from PBMCs. The origin of the receptors is a woman in her twenties or thirties in good health and CMV-seronegative.

This chain joins TRBV2 and TRBJ2-5, with 9 bases lining up with TRBD2. V dropped 6 bases and J dropped 4; count of bases not matched to a gene: 9. Germline values: CDR1 SNHLY, CDR2 FYNNEI. The CDR3 covers 15 residues. The CDR3 protein is CASRASGGRRETQYF. CDR3 nucleotide sequence: TGTGCCAGCAGAGCCAGCGGGGGGAGAAGAGAGACCCAGTACTTC.

The chain has TRBV7-3 and TRBJ2-3, with D perhaps matching TRBD1 (5 bases). Looked up from germline, CDR1 is SGHTA and CDR2 is FQGTGA. Trimming stripped 4 bases from V and 1 base from J, with 12 bases between. The CDR3 is made up of 15 amino acids. CDR3 protein: CASSSPSRGTDTQYF. CDR3 coding DNA: TGTGCCAGCAGCTCCCCGTCCAGGGGCACAGATACGCAGTATTTT.

The chain carries TRBV4-2 and TRBJ2-7; 7 nucleotides line up with TRBD1. The CDR3 is made up of 18 amino acids. Trimming cost V 0 bases and J 3 bases; bases outside gene matches: 14. Germline V gene data show CDR1 as LGHNA and CDR2 as YNFKEQ. The CDR3 sequence: CASSQELATGWRIYEQYF. Here the CDR3 DNA reads TGTGCCAGCAGCCAAGAGTTGGCGACAGGGTGGCGGATCTACGAGCAGTACTTC.

The V and J genes are TRBV28 and TRBJ1-5, with a possible D match to TRBD1 (5 bases). The CDR3 is made up of 14 amino acids. Germline loops: CDR1 MDHEN, CDR2 SYDVKM. Trimming pared 8 bases from V and 7 bases from J, leaving 18 bases between. Written as DNA, the CDR3 is TGTGCCAGCTTCCCGAGGAGGGGAGGGCAGCCCCAGCATTTT. Translation gives CASFPRRGGQPQHF.

CDR3: CASQGRPVSGYTF. In DNA, the CDR3 is TGTGCCAGCCAGGGGCGGCCGGTGAGTGGCTACACCTTC. The V call is TRBV7-2, the J call TRBJ1-2, with a weak D call TRBD1 (6 bases). The germline gives CDR1 SGHTA, CDR2 FQGNSA. The CDR3 is 13 amino acids. The V and J ends lost 8 bases and 7 bases respectively, with 17 bases between them.

In regard to this clone: The CDR3 carries no conserved terminal phenylalanine or tryptophan, so it likely arises from a read error. The gene calls are TRBV6-5 and TRBJ1-5, with D unclear. CDR1 MNHEY and CDR2 SVGAGI come from the germline V gene. V dropped 6 bases and J dropped 3 bases, with 15 bases sitting between them. There are 15 residues in the CDR3. CDR3 in amino acids: CASSPEGGYNQPQHS. The DNA of the CDR3 is TGTGCCAGCAGCCCGGAGGGCGGATACAATCAGCCCCAGCATTCT.

The V gene is TRBV30, the J gene TRBJ1-4; D is perhaps TRBD1 (6 bases). Germline loops: CDR1 GTSNPN, CDR2 SVGIG (reference sequence). V lost 6 bases to trimming and J lost 7 bases, with 15 bases between them. This CDR3 comprises 13 residues. In DNA, the CDR3 is TGTGCCTGCGGGACACAGGATAGTGAAAAACTGTTTTTT. Amino acid sequence: CACGTQDSEKLFF.